This T cell receptor beta chain was found in a study of T cell changes during pregnancy in multiple sclerosis. Only in-frame clones appear in the TCRdb table, and some are missing; sequencing was by immunoSEQ multiplex PCR. Found here are tens of thousands of clones, 91% of them singletons; the top ten hold over 0.65%. The CDR3 spans 12 residues. The germline V gene encodes CDR1 SGHTA and CDR2 FQGNSA. V shed 6 bases and J shed 5 bases, with 10 bases lying between them. The origin of this receptor is a female donor in good health, enrolled as a control in a pregnancy study. The V call is TRBV7-2, the J call TRBJ2-5, with D unclear. The sample in question was CD4+ T cells from peripheral blood mononuclear cells, obtained in the second trimester of pregnancy. CDR3 coding DNA: TGTGCCAGCAGTTTAACCCGGGAGACCCAGTACTTC. Translation gives CASSLTRETQYF.